These 4 T cell receptor beta chains were all obtained from the same sample, sequenced in a study of T cells in Graves' hyperthyroidism and ophthalmopathy. RNA transcripts yielded amplified TCR beta CDR3 regions. A first-round RT-PCR of the TCR CDR3 used the HTBI primer set. Each CDR3 protein gets one entry after TCRdb re-called the multiplex PCR reads with MiXCR. Of roughly 380,000 distinct CDR3 sequences listed, roughly 13% are singletons. Input material: blood. All receptors come from a woman younger than 35 with Graves' hyperthyroidism.

The chain combines TRBV7-8 with TRBJ2-3; 7 nucleotides agree with TRBD2. The CDR3 has 15 amino acids. Unmatched junction bases numbered 11, after V lost 5 bases and J lost 6 bases. Germline V lookup: CDR1 SGHVS, CDR2 FQNEAQ. The CDR3 sequence is CASSQTAGEWDTQYF. The CDR3, as DNA: TGTGCCAGCAGCCAGACTGCGGGAGAGTGGGATACGCAGTATTTT. The full variable domain, in which reference TRBV7-8 and TRBJ2-3 provide the parts outside the CDR3, is GAGVSQSPRYKVAKRGQDVALRCDPISGHVSLFWYQQALGQGPEFLTYFQNEAQLDKSGLPSDRFFAERPEGSVSTLKIQRTQQEDSAVYLCASSQTAGEWDTQYFGPGTRLTVL.

This clonotype was observed a few times. The genes are TRBV5-4 and TRBJ2-6; D is uncertain. V lost 2 bases, J lost 0 bases, and 12 bases lay in between. This CDR3 has 17 residues. Germline V lookup: CDR1 SGHNT, CDR2 YYREEE (reference sequence). The CDR3 DNA follows: TGTGCCAGCAGCTTAGCGTCTTCCCTCTCTGGGGCCAACGTCCTGACTTTC. Its translation: CASSLASSLSGANVLTF.

This clonotype was seen at least ten times. V is TRBV20-1 and J is TRBJ2-5; the D is unclear. Looked up from germline, CDR1 is DFQATT and CDR2 is SNEGSKA (reference sequence). The V end lost 1 base, the J end lost 4 bases, and 1 base lay between the germline ends. The CDR3 totals 10 residues. For the CDR3, the DNA is TGCAGTGCTAGAGTAGAGACCCAGTACTTC. Amino acids: CSARVETQYF.

The table lists this clonotype with many counts. This chain links TRBV7-3 with TRBJ2-2, with TRBD1 as a possible D gene (6 bases). Germline V gene sequence: CDR1 SGHTA, CDR2 FQGTGA. The CDR3 covers 14 residues. V dropped 5 bases and J dropped 7 bases, with 14 bases sitting between them. The CDR3 DNA sequence: TGTGCCAGCAGCCTTATACAGGGCAGCGGGGAGCTGTTTTTT. Residues: CASSLIQGSGELFF.